This TCR beta chain was captured in a study of OX40 agonist ivuxolimab in advanced cancers. As for the study in general: From roughly 20 to 90 years was the age range, with a mean of approximately 63 years, and over 70% were male. There were three patients with partial responses, one having hepatocellular carcinoma and two cutaneous melanoma.

Any history of autoimmune disease or systemic immunosuppression disqualified patients. In regard to this clone: Its target is not known.

Clones were sequenced by immunoSEQ multiplex PCR, and TCRdb holds only the in-frame ones, with some missing. Of fewer than 85,000 clones detected, about 93% appear once; the ten largest clones hold 0.4% to 0.55%. Findings and limits, study-wide: The CD4+ and CD8+ T cells in the blood had expanded clonally by week 6 at 0.1 to 3.0 mg/kg.

This TCR derives from an adult with an advanced solid tumor such as melanoma, head and neck, liver or kidney cancer. The specimen comprised CD4+ or CD8+ T cells sorted from blood, sampled in a trial of the OX40 agonist ivuxolimab.

DNA of the CDR3: TGTGCCAGTAGTATAGCTACAGTAATGAACACTGAAGCTTTCTTT. It specifies CASSIATVMNTEAFF. The chain links TRBV19 to TRBJ1-1, with D hard to call. The length of the CDR3 is 15 residues. The germline V gene encodes CDR1 LNHDA and CDR2 SQIVND (reference sequence). Trimming took 1 base from V and 0 from J, leaving 9 bases between them.